The clone carrying this T cell receptor beta chain has ten or more counts. Its antigen is currently unknown. The CDR3 covers 17 residues. The germline CDR1 and CDR2 sequences are SGHDT and YYEEEE. Trimming at V came to 4 bases and at J to 6 bases, leaving 8 bases not matched to a gene. This record comes from a study of T-cell reconstitution after alpha-beta-depleted transplantation in children. Overall study results and limits: There were reportedly several hundred expanded graft clones from which alpha-beta T cells came about two months after transplant. At day 60, the high TCRbeta diversity found in some patients originated from recipient T cells and thymic progenitors that had survived. Counts and diversity of T cells one year after transplant came mostly from newly produced T cells.

The TCRbeta library was prepared with unique molecular identifiers. In TCRdb, the PCR reads were re-called with MiXCR into one record per CDR3 protein. Here the sample spans about 100,000 distinct CDR3 sequences, approximately 5.4% being singletons. The chain is built from TRBV5-6 and TRBJ2-1; 15 positions agree with TRBD2. This sequence was found in a female patient between 2 and 10 years old who had a stem cell transplant for Fanconi anemia, so the T cells may come from the graft donor. This specimen consisted of PBMCs, mostly from graft donor cells, obtained 60 days after TCRalphabeta/CD19-depleted stem cell transplant. This CDR3 is CASSPGLAGGPRNEQFF. The CDR3, as DNA: TGTGCCAGCAGCCCTGGACTAGCGGGAGGGCCACGCAATGAGCAGTTCTTC.